The source of this TCR beta chain is a study of response to subunit inactivated influenza vaccine. Study-level points and caveats: Researchers suggested that each seasonal influenza vaccination recruits few new T cells.

A word on this clonotype: Its target is not known.

The germline V gene has CDR1 MNHEY and CDR2 SMNVEV (reference sequence). Trimming removed 0 bases at V and 0 bases at J, with 8 bases between. The CDR3 contains 15 residues. TCRdb called the RT-PCR reads again in MiXCR, with one record for every CDR3 protein. The table has under 950,000 distinct CDR3 sequences, around 20% seen once. The specimen comprised PBMCs from blood, sampled around 5 days after vaccination. This chain links TRBV27 with TRBJ1-1; weak D call: TRBD1 (5 bases). The clonotype was recovered from a man aged 45-65 years who received an inactivated influenza vaccine. CDR3 bases: TGTGCCAGCAGTTTATCGGAGGGGCTGAACACTGAAGCTTTCTTT. This sequence encodes CASSLSEGLNTEAFF.